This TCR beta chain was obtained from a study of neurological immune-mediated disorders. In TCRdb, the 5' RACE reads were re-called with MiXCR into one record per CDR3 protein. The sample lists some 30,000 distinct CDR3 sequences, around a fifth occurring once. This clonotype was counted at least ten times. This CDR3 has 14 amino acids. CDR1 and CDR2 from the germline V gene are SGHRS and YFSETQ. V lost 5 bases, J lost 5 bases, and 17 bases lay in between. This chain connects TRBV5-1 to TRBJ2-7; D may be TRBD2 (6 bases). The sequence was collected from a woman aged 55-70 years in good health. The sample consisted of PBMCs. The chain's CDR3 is CASRSEGLWNEQYF. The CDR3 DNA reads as TGCGCCAGCAGGTCGGAGGGGTTGTGGAACGAGCAGTACTTC.